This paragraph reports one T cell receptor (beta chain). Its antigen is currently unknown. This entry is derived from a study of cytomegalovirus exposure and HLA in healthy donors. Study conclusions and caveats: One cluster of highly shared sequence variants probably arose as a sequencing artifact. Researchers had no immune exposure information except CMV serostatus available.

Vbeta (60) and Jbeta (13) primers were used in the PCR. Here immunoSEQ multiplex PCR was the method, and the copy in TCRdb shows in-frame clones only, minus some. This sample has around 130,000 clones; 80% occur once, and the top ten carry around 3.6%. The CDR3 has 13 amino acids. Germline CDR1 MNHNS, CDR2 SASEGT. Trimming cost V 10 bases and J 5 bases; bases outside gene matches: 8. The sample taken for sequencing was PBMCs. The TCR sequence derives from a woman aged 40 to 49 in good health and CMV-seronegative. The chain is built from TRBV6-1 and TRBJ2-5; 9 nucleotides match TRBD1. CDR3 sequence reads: CATTRDRDETQYF. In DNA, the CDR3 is TGTGCCACAACACGGGACAGGGACGAGACCCAGTACTTC.